This T cell receptor (beta chain) is from a study of blood T cell repertoires in COVID-19 (dated by TCRdb to about 2020). For context, the study as a whole: The collaborator samples originated in the United States, Italy and Spain and spanned the acute and convalescent phases of COVID-19. The samples were drawn from two sources: the first 160 participants of the ongoing ImmuneRACE study, and 1,000 to 1,500 subjects contributed by 6 global collaborators. The material from the prospective study consisted of cDNA or gDNA derived from T cells, B-cell-depleted T cells, or PBMCs. Subjects who had been exposed to COVID-19, were actively infected with it, or had recovered from it provided the deeply sampled blood TCRbeta repertoires that made up the dataset. A de-identified subject ID, COVID-19 status, age in years and sex were almost always included in the sample metadata. The repertoires were made available in a free public database intended to serve as a resource for research on the immune response to SARS-CoV-2. Where HLA class I and class II types were available, the types were taken from metadata supplied by the sample provider, not from assay-based typing. The paper's findings and limits, for the study overall: The amount of clinical and demographic metadata varied by source and participant and was provided uncurated.

Each collaborating institution followed its own protocols to collect whole blood in K2EDTA tubes. For TCRbeta analysis, collaborator samples were shipped as frozen whole blood, as isolated PBMCs, or as DNA extracted from either sample type. The CDR3, cysteine through phenylalanine, is 15 amino acids long. The DNA shown is the 45-base CDR3, in frame from base 1. CDR1 and CDR2, looked up from the germline V gene, are MDHEN and SYDVKM. The germline V and J ends show losses of 5 bases and 15 bases respectively, and no gene match explains 14 bases of the junction. Turning to this clone: Its antigen is unknown. Per-nucleotide qualities are absent, and no much larger clonotype sits a single base away.

TCRbeta CDR3 regions were amplified from genomic DNA by means of the immunoSEQ Assay, a bias-controlled multiplex PCR. Per the original workflow: Within the assay, amplification of reference gene primers was used to estimate how many nucleated cells each sample contained. To quantify the absolute abundance of each unique TCRbeta CDR3 rearrangement, sequence reads were collapsed and filtered. For each sample, productive Simpson clonality was calculated as the square root of Simpson's diversity index over productive rearrangements. TCRdb took this table from immuneACCESS and kept in-frame rearrangements with V and J called. Such tables lack part of the clones; where checked against another copy, unresolved V genes explain under half of the gap, and the rest is unexplained. The DNA was the basis for D and trimming; V, J and clone size are from that table. Present in this sample are 160,000 or so clones, approximately 85% of which were seen just once. Approximately 11% of the sample is taken by the ten largest.

Material for sequencing was peripheral blood. This receptor was identified in a man in his fifties or sixties with active or convalescent COVID-19. The chain is encoded by TRBV28 joined to TRBJ1-6; TRBD1 fits 9 bases in the junction. The CDR3 in this case is CASSPPGQGDSNLHF. In nucleotides, the sequence is TGTGCCAGCAGTCCGCCGGGACAGGGCGATTCTAACCTCCACTTT. Beyond the CDR3, the reference TRBV28 and TRBJ1-6 genes provide the residues; the full variable domain reads: DVKVTQSSRYLVKRTGEKVFLECVQDMDHENMFWYRQDPGLGLRLIYFSYDVKMKEKGDIPEGYSVSREKKERFSLILESASTNQTSMYLCASSPPGQGDSNLHFGNGTRLTVT.